The sequence of this T cell receptor beta chain was determined in a study of T cell responses to AZD1222 COVID-19 vaccine. Across the study: Whether given at about 4 or about 12 weeks, second doses were pooled.

In regard to this clone: Its antigen is not identified.

General study findings and limits: Baseline serostatus was positive in only six AZD1222 recipients. Mostly white British, mostly female donors; authors suggested clonal diversity may be underestimated.

Per germline, CDR1 MNHEY and CDR2 SVGAGI. Trimming pared 2 bases from V and 6 bases from J, leaving 10 bases between. The CDR3 has 13 residues. Assay: immunoSEQ multiplex PCR; the TCRdb copy retains only in-frame clones and omits some. The sample holds 55,000 to 65,000 clones, around 90% seen once. This clonotype was obtained from an adult in good health. This rearrangement joins TRBV6-5 to TRBJ1-1; no clear D. Sequencing was performed on peripheral blood, taken on day 0 of AZD1222 vaccination. The CDR3 loop reads CASSYSVLAEAFF. DNA of the CDR3: TGTGCCAGCAGTTACAGTGTCTTGGCTGAAGCTTTCTTT.